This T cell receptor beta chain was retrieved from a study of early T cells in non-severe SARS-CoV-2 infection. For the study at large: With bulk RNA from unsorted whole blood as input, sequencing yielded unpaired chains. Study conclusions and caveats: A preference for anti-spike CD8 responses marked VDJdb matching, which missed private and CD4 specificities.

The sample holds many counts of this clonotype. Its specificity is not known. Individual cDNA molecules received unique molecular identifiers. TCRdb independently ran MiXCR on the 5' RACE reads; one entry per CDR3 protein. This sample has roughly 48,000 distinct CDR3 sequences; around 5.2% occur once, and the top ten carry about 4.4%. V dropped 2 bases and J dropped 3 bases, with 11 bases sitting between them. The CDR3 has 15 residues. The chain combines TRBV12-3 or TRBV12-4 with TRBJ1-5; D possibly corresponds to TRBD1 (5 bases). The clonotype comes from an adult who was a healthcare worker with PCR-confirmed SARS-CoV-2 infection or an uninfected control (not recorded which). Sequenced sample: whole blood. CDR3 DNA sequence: TGTGCCAGCAGTTTATTCGGGACCCCCAATCAGCCCCAGCATTTT. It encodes CASSLFGTPNQPQHF.